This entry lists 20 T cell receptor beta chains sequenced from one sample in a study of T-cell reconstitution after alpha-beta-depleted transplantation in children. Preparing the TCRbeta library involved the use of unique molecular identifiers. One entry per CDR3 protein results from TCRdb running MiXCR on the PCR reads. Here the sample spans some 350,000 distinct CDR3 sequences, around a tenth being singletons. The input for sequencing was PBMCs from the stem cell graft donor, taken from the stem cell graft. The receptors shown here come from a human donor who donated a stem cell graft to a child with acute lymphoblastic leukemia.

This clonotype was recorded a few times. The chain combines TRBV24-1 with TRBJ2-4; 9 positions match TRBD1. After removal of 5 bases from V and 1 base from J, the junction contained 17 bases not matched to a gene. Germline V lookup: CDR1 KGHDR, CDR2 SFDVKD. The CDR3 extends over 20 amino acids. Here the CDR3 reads CATSGGPGTGLIPAKNIQYF. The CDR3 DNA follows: TGTGCCACCAGTGGGGGGCCCGGGACAGGGCTCATCCCTGCCAAAAACATTCAGTACTTC.

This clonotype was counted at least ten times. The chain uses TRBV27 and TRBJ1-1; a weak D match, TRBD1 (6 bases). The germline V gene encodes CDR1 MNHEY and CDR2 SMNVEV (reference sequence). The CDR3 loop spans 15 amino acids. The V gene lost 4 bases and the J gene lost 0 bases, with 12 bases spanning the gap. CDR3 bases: TGTGCCAGCAGTTATACGGACAGCCTGAACACTGAAGCTTTCTTT. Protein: CASSYTDSLNTEAFF.

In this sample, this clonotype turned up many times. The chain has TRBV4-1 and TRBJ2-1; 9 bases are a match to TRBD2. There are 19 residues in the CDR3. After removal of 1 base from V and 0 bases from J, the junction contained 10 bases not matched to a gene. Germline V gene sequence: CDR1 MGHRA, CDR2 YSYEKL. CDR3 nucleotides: TGCGCCAGCAGCCAAGTAGGGGGAGATAGCGGGAGCTCCTACAATGAGCAGTTCTTC. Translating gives CASSQVGGDSGSSYNEQFF.

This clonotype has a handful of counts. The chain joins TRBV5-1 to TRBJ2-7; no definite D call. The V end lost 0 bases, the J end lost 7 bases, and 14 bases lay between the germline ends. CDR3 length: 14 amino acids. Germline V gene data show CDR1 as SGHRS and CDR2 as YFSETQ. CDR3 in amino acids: CASSLARTFGEQYF. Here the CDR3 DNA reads TGCGCCAGCAGCTTGGCCAGGACCTTTGGGGAGCAGTACTTC.

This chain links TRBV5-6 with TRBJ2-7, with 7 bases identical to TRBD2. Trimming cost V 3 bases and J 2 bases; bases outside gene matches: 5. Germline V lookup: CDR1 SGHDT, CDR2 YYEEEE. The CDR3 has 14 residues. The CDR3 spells CASSSSGVAYEQYF. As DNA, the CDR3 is TGTGCCAGCAGCTCGAGCGGGGTCGCCTACGAGCAGTACTTC.

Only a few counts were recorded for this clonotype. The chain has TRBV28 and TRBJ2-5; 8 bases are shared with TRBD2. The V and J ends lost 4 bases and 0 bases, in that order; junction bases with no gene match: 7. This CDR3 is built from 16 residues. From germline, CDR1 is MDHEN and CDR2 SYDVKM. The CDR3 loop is CASSSQRAGDQETQYF. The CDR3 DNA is TGTGCCAGCAGTTCCCAAAGAGCGGGAGACCAAGAGACCCAGTACTTC.

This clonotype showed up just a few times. CDR3 sequence (DNA): TGTGCCAGCAGCCCTTTGACTAGTTCCTACGAGCAGTACTTC. Translated: CASSPLTSSYEQYF. The J gene is TRBJ2-7, the V gene TRBV7-2; D might be TRBD2 (6 bases). CDR3 size: 14 residues. Trimming shortened V by 5 bases and J by 1 base, and 12 bases separated the two germline ends. Looked up from germline, CDR1 is SGHTA and CDR2 is FQGNSA.

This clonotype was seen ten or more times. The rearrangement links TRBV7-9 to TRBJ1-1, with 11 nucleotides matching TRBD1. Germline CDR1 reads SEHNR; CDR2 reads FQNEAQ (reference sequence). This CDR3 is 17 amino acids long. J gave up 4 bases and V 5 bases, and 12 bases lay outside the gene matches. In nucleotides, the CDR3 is TGTGCCAGCAGCAGAAGAGGGACAGGGGGTGAAACCACTGAAGCTTTCTTT. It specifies CASSRRGTGGETTEAFF. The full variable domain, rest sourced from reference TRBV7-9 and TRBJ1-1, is DTGVSQNPRHKITKRGQNVTFRCDPISEHNRLYWYRQTLGQGPEFLTYFQNEAQLEKSRLLSDRFSAERPKGSFSTLEIQRTEQGDSAMYLCASSRRGTGGETTEAFFGQGTRLTVV.

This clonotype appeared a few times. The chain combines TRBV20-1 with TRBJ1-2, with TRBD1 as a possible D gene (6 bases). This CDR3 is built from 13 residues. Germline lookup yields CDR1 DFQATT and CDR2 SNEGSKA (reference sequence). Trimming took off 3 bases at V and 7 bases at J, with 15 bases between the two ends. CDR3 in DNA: TGCAGTGCTAGTCTCGCCAGGGGAGTTGGCTACACCTTC. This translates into CSASLARGVGYTF.

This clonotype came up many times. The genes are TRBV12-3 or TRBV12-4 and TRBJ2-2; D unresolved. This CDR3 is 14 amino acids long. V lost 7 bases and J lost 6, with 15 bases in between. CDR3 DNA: TGTGCCAGCAACCACGACCGTGGAGCCGGGGAGCTGTTTTTT. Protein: CASNHDRGAGELFF.

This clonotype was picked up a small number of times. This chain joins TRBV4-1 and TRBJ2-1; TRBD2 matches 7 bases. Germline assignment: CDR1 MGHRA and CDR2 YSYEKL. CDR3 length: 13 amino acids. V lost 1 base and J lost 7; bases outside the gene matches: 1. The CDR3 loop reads CASSQGEGNEQFF. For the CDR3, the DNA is TGCGCCAGCAGCCAAGGGGAGGGGAATGAGCAGTTCTTC.

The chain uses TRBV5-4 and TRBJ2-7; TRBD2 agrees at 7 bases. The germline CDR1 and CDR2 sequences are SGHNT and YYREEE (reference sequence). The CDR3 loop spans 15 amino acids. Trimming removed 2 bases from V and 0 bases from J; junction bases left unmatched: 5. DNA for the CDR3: TGTGCCAGCAGCTTAGGGAGCGGGACCTCCTACGAGCAGTACTTC. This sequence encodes CASSLGSGTSYEQYF.

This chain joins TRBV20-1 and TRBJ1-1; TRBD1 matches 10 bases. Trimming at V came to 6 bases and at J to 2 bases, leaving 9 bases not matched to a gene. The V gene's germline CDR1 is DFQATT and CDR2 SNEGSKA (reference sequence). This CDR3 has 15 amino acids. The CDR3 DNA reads TGCAGTGCAGGGACAGGGGTCTTTACTAACACTGAAGCTTTCTTT. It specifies CSAGTGVFTNTEAFF.

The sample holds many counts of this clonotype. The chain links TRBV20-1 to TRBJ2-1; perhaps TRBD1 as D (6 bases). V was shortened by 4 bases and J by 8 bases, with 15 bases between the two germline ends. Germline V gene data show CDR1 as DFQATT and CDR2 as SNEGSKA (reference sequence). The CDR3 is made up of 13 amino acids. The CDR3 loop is CSATNRPGDEQFF. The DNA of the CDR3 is TGCAGTGCTACAAACAGGCCAGGGGATGAGCAGTTCTTC.

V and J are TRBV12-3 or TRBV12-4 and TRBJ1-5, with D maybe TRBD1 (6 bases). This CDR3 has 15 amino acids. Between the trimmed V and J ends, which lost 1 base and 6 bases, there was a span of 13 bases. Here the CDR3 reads CASSLGLAGAQPQHF. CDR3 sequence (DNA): TGTGCCAGCAGTTTAGGCCTAGCGGGGGCTCAGCCCCAGCATTTT.

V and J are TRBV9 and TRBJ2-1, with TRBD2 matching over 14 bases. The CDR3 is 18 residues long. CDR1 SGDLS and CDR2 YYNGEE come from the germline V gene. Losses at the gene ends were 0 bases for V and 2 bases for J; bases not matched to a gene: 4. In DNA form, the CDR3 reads TGTGCCAGCAGCGTAGGACTAGCGGGAGGGCTAACCTACAATGAGCAGTTCTTC. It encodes CASSVGLAGGLTYNEQFF. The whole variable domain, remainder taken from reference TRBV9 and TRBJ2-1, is DSGVTQTPKHLITATGQRVTLRCSPRSGDLSVYWYQQSLDQGLQFLIQYYNGEERAKGNILERFSAQQFPDLHSELNLSSLELGDSALYFCASSVGLAGGLTYNEQFFGPGTRLTVL.

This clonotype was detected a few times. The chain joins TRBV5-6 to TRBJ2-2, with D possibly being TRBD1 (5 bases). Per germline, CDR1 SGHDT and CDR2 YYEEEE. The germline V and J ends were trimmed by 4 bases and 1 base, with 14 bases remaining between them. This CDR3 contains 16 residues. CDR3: CASSRIDTGNTGELFF. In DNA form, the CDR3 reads TGTGCCAGCAGCCGAATCGATACAGGGAACACCGGGGAGCTGTTTTTT.

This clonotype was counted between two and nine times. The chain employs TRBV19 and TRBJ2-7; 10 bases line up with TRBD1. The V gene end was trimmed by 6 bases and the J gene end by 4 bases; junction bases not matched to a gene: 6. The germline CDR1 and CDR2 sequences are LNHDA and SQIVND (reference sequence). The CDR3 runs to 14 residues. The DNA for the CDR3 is TGTGCCAGTAGCAGACGGACAGGGGGATACGAGCAGTACTTC. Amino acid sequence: CASSRRTGGYEQYF.

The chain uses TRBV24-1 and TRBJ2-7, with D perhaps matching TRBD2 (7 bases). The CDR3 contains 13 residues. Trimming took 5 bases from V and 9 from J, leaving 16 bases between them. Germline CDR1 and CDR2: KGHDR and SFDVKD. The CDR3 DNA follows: TGTGCCACCAGTGCAACAGGGACTACGGTGCAGTACTTC. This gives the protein CATSATGTTVQYF.

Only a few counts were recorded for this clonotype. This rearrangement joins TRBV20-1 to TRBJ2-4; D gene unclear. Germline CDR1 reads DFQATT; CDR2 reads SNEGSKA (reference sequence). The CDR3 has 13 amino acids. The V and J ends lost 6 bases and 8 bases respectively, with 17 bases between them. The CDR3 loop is CSAERSGGDIQYF. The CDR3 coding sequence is TGCAGTGCCGAAAGGTCAGGCGGTGACATTCAGTACTTC.